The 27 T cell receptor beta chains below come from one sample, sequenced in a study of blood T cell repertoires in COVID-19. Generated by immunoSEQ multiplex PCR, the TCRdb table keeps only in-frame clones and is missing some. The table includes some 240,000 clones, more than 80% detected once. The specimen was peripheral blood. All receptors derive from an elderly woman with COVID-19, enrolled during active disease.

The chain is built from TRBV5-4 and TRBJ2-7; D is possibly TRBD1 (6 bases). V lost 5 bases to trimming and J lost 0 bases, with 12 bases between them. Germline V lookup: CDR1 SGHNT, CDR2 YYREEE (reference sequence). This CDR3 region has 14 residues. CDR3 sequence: CASSNPQGSYEQYF. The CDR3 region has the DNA TGTGCCAGCAGTAACCCACAGGGCTCCTACGAGCAGTACTTC.

The CDR3 sequence: CAWSVLAGGTDTQYF. The CDR3 coding sequence is TGTGCCTGGAGTGTACTAGCGGGGGGCACAGATACGCAGTATTTT. This chain uses TRBV30 with TRBJ2-3; 11 bases are a match to TRBD2. J lost 1 base, V lost 0 bases, and 0 bases had no gene match. Germline CDR1 and CDR2: GTSNPN and SVGIG (reference sequence). This CDR3 contains 15 residues.

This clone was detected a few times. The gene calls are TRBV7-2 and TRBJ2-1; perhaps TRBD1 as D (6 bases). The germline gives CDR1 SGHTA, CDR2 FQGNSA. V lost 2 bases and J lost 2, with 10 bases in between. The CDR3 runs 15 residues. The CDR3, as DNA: TGTGCCAGCAGCTTACAGGGGAAGCCCTACAATGAGCAGTTCTTC. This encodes CASSLQGKPYNEQFF. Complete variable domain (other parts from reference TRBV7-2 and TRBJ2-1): GAGVSQSPSNKVTEKGKDVELRCDPISGHTALYWYRQSLGQGLEFLIYFQGNSAPDKSGLPSDRFSAERTGGSVSTLTIQRTQQEDSAVYLCASSLQGKPYNEQFFGPGTRLTVL.

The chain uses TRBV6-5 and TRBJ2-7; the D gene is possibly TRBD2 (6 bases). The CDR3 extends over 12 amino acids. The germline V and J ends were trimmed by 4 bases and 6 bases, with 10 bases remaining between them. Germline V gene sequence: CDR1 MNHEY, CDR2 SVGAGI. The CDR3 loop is CASSWEAPEQYF. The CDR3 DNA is TGTGCCAGCAGTTGGGAGGCCCCCGAGCAGTACTTC.

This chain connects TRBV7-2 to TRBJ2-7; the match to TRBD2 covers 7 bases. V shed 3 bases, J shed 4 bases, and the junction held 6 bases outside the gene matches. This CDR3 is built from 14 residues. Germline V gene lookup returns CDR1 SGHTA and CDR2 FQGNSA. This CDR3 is CASSLTSSRYEQYF. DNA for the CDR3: TGTGCCAGCAGCTTGACTAGCAGCAGATACGAGCAGTACTTC.

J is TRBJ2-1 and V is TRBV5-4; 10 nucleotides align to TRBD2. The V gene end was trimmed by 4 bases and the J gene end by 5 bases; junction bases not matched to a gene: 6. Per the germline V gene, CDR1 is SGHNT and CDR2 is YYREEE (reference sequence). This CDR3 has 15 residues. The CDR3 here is CASSLYLAGDNEQFF. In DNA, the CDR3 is TGTGCCAGCAGCCTCTACCTAGCGGGGGACAATGAGCAGTTCTTC.

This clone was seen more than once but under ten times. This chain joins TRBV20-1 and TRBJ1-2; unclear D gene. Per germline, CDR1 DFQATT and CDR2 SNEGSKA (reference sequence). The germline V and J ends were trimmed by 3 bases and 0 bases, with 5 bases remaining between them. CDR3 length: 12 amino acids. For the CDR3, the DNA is TGCAGTGCTAGTACAGCTAACTATGGCTACACCTTC. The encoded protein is CSASTANYGYTF.

In DNA form, the CDR3 reads TGTGCCAGCTCACCCACAGGGGACTACTATGGCTACACCTTC. Translation gives CASSPTGDYYGYTF. This chain uses TRBV18 with TRBJ1-2, with 7 bases fitting TRBD1. The germline gives CDR1 KGHSH, CDR2 LQKENI. The CDR3 extends over 14 amino acids. Germline trimming cut 3 bases from V and 3 bases from J; bases unmatched to any gene: 4.

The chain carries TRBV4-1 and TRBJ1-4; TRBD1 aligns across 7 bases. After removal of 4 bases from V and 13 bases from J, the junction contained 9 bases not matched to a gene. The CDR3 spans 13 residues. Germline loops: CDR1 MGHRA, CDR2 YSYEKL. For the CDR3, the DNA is TGCGCCAGCAGCCGAACACAGGGGTCGGGACTGTTTTTT. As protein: CASSRTQGSGLFF.

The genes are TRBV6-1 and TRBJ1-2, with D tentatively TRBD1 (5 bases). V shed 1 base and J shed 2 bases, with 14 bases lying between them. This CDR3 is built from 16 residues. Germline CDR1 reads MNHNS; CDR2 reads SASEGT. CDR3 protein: CASSEGSFRGNYGYTF. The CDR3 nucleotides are TGTGCCAGCAGTGAAGGGTCTTTTCGGGGGAACTATGGCTACACCTTC.

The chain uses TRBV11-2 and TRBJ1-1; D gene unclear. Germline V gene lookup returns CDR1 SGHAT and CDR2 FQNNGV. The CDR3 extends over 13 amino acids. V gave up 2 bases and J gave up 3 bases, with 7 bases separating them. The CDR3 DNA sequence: TGTGCCAGCAGCTTAATAGCCGACACTGAAGCTTTCTTT. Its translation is CASSLIADTEAFF.

The CDR3 protein is CASSQRGAGIALQYF. The CDR3 coding sequence is TGTGCCAGTAGCCAACGCGGGGCCGGTATTGCGTTGCAGTACTTC. The rearrangement uses TRBV19 and TRBJ2-7; maybe TRBD2 (6 bases). This CDR3 comprises 15 residues. The V gene's germline CDR1 is LNHDA and CDR2 SQIVND (reference sequence). The V gene lost 6 bases and the J gene lost 9 bases, with 24 bases spanning the gap.

The CDR3 nucleotides are TGCGCCAGCAGCTTTGGGGCTGCAACTAATGAAAAACTGTTTTTT. This gives the protein CASSFGAATNEKLFF. V and J are TRBV5-1 and TRBJ1-4, with TRBD1 as a possible D gene (5 bases). V lost 2 bases and J 0 bases, leaving 8 bases between the germline ends. The CDR3 sequence is 15 residues long. Germline values: CDR1 SGHRS, CDR2 YFSETQ. Looking up the rest from reference TRBV5-1 and TRBJ1-4 gives the full variable domain: KAGVTQTPRYLIKTRGQQVTLSCSPISGHRSVSWYQQTPGQGLQFLFEYFSETQRNKGNFPGRFSGRQFSNSRSEMNVSTLELGDSALYLCASSFGAATNEKLFFGSGTQLSVL.

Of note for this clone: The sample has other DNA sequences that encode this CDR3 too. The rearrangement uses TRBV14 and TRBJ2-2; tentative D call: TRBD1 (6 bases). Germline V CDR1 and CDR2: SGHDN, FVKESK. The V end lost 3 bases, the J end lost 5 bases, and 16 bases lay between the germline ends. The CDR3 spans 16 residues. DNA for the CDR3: TGTGCCAGCAGCCACCGGACAGTCGATTCTACCGGGGAGCTGTTTTTT. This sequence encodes CASSHRTVDSTGELFF.

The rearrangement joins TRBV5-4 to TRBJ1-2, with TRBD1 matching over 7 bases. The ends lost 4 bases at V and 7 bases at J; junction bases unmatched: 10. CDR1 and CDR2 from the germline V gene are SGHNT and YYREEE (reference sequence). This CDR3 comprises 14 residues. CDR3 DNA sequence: TGTGCCAGCAGCAGAAATACAGGGGAGAGTGGCTACACCTTC. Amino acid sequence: CASSRNTGESGYTF.

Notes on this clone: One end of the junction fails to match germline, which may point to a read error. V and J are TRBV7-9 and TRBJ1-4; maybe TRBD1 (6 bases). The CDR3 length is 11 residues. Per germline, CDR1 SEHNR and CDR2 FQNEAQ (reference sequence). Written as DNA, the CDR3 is TGTGCCAGCAGCTTAGACGGGACACCTCTTTTT. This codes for CASSLDGTPLF.

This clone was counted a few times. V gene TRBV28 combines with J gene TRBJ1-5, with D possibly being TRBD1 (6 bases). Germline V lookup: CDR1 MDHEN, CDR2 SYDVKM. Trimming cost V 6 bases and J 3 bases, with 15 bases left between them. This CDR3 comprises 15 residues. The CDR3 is CASSPIRTVNQPQHF. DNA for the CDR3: TGTGCCAGCAGCCCAATCAGGACAGTCAATCAGCCCCAGCATTTT.

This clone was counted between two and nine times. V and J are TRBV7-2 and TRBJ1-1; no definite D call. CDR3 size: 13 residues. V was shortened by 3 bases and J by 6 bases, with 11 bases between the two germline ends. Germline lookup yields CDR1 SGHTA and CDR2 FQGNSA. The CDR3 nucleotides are TGTGCCAGCAGCTTCACGGGTAGCGCTGAAGCTTTCTTT. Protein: CASSFTGSAEAFF.

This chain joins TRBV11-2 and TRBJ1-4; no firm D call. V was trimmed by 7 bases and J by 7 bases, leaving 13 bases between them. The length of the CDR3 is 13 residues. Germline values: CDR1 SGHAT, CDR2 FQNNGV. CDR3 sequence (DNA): TGTGCCAGCAACTCCAATCGCGGTGAAAAACTGTTTTTT. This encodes CASNSNRGEKLFF.

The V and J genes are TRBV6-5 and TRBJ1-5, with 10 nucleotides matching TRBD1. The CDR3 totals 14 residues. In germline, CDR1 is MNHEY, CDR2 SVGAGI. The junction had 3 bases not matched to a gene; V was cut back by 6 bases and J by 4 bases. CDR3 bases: TGTGCCAGCAGGAGGACAGGGGGGAATCAGCCCCAGCATTTT. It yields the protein CASRRTGGNQPQHF.

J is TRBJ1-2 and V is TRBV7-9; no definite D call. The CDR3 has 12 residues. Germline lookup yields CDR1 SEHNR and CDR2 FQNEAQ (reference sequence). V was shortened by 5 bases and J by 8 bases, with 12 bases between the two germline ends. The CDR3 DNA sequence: TGTGCCAGCAGCACAGTGACCGGAGGCTACACCTTC. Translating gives CASSTVTGGYTF.

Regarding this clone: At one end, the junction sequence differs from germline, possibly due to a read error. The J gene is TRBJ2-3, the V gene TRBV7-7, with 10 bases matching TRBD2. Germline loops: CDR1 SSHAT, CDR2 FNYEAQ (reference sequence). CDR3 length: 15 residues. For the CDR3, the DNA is TGTGCTAGCAGCAAAACTAGCGGGGTCACAGATACGCAGTATTTT. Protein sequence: CASSKTSGVTDTQYF. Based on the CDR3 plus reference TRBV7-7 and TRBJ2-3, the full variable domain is GAGVSQSPRYKVTKRGQDVTLRCDPISSHATLYWYQQALGQGPEFLTYFNYEAQPDKSGLPSDRFSAERPEGSISTLTIQRTEQRDSAMYRCASSKTSGVTDTQYFGPGTRLTVL.

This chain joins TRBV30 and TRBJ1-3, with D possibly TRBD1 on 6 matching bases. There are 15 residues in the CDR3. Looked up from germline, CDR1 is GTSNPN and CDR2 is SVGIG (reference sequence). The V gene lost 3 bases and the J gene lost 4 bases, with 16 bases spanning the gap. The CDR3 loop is CAWRATGRKGNTIYF. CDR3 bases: TGTGCCTGGAGAGCCACAGGGAGAAAAGGAAACACCATATATTTT.

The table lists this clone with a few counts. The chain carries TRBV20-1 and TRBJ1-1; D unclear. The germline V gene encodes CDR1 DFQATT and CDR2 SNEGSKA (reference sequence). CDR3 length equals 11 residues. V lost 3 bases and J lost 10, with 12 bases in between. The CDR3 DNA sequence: TGCAGTGCTAGGGAAGGAGGCCCAGCTTTCTTT. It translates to CSAREGGPAFF.

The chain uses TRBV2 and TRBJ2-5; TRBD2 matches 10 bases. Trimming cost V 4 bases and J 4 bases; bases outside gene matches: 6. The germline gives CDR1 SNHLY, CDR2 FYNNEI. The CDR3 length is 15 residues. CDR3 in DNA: TGTGCCAGCAGTGTTCTAGCGGGAGAAGGAGAGACCCAGTACTTC. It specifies CASSVLAGEGETQYF.

The DNA of the CDR3 is TGTGCCAGCAGTTACCCGGGACAGGGGTATGGCTACACCTTC. Amino acid sequence: CASSYPGQGYGYTF. The V and J genes are TRBV6-2 or TRBV6-3 and TRBJ1-2; 10 positions match TRBD1. CDR1 and CDR2 (germline): MNHEY, SVGEGT. The trim removed 2 bases at V and 5 bases at J, leaving 2 bases unmatched. The CDR3 covers 14 residues.

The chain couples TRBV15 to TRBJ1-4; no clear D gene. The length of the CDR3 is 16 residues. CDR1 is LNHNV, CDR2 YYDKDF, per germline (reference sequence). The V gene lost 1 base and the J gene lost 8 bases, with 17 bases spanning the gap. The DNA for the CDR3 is TGTGCCACCAGCAGAGGTCTTCGGGTGGGTCGGGAAAAACTGTTTTTT. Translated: CATSRGLRVGREKLFF.